This T cell receptor beta chain emerged from a study of cytomegalovirus exposure and HLA in healthy donors. Regarding the study as a whole: Accurate HLA-A and HLA-B prediction from TCR beta sequences was reported for most subjects. Certain sequence variants were highly shared and formed a cluster, and this cluster was likely a sequencing artifact.

The study ran its PCR with 60 Vbeta and 13 Jbeta primers. The table came from immunoSEQ multiplex PCR; TCRdb's copy has only in-frame clones and leaves some out. In the table there are fewer than 250,000 clones, around four fifths of which are singletons. The CDR3 has 13 residues. The V gene's germline CDR1 is SGHRS and CDR2 YFSETQ. The V segment lost 4 bases and the J segment 4 bases; nucleotides outside the gene matches: 4. Concerning this clone itself: What it recognizes is unknown.

The donors gave bone marrow, and they were healthy. Sequencing used PBMCs. The receptor's source is a male donor in good health and CMV-seronegative. The V call is TRBV5-1, the J call TRBJ1-2; TRBD1 matches 7 bases. CDR3 in DNA: TGCGCCAGCAGCCTCCGGGACAGCTATGGCTACACCTTC. Protein product: CASSLRDSYGYTF.